This T cell receptor beta chain comes out of a study of blood T cell repertoires in COVID-19. Study overall: Samples of COVID-19 (acute and convalescent) were obtained from the United States, Italy and Spain. T cells, B-cell-depleted T cells, or PBMCs provided the cDNA or gDNA that served as material.

With 5 bases clipped from V and 4 bases from J, the junction kept 8 bases outside the gene matches. Germline V CDR1 and CDR2: KGHDR, SFDVKD. The CDR3 extends over 15 amino acids. Assay used: immunoSEQ multiplex PCR; TCRdb lists only in-frame clones, some missing. The sample shows approximately 170,000 clones, more than 75% of them seen only once. The sequence was collected from a man aged 18-30 years with active or convalescent COVID-19. Material for sequencing was peripheral blood. The chain couples TRBV24-1 to TRBJ2-3, with TRBD2 matching 7 bases. The CDR3 coding sequence is TGTGCCACCAGTGCGGGAGCGGGAAGGTCAGATACGCAGTATTTT. This gives the protein CATSAGAGRSDTQYF.